Listed below are T cell receptor beta chains from one sample, sequenced in a study of T cells in Graves' hyperthyroidism and ophthalmopathy. MiXCR, run by TCRdb on the multiplex PCR reads, gives a single entry per CDR3 protein. The sample lists a few hundred thousand distinct CDR3 sequences, around 15% occurring once. Sequencing used blood. The receptors shown here come from a woman younger than 35 with Graves' hyperthyroidism. Both conserved end residues are part of each CDR3. Each record gives: D gene, V gene, clone size, J gene, CDR3 protein, CDR3 DNA. A D gene is named only where the DNA matches it firmly. The size of a clone is reported for some rows only, either as once, few or many, or as a class for expanded clones.

d_gene: -; v_gene: TRBV5-1; abundance: many; j_gene: TRBJ2-1; CDR3aa: CASSSQALAEQFF; CDR3nt: TGCGCCAGCAGCTCACAAGCACTAGCTGAGCAGTTCTTC
d_gene: -; v_gene: TRBV30; abundance: many; j_gene: TRBJ2-2; CDR3aa: CAWRAKAVTNTGELFF; CDR3nt: TGTGCCTGGAGGGCTAAAGCGGTAACGAACACCGGGGAGCTGTTTTTT
d_gene: TRBD1; v_gene: TRBV6-1; abundance: many; j_gene: TRBJ1-5; CDR3aa: CASSSQGLRPQHF; CDR3nt: TGTGCCAGCAGTTCACAGGGGCTGAGGCCCCAGCATTTT
d_gene: -; v_gene: TRBV19; abundance: many; j_gene: TRBJ1-1; CDR3aa: CASSKGKGTEAFF; CDR3nt: TGTGCCAGTAGTAAAGGGAAGGGGACTGAAGCTTTCTTT
d_gene: -; v_gene: TRBV4-1; abundance: -; j_gene: TRBJ2-7; CDR3aa: CASSKDPGYSLDEQYF; CDR3nt: TGCGCCAGCAGCAAAGATCCGGGCTACAGTCTCGACGAGCAGTACTTC
d_gene: -; v_gene: TRBV6-4; abundance: few; j_gene: TRBJ2-1; CDR3aa: CASSESGLSYNEQFF; CDR3nt: TGTGCCAGCAGTGAATCGGGGTTAAGCTACAATGAGCAGTTCTTC
d_gene: -; v_gene: TRBV5-1; abundance: many; j_gene: TRBJ1-1; CDR3aa: CASRDKESEAFF; CDR3nt: TGCGCCAGCCGGGACAAGGAATCTGAAGCTTTCTTT
d_gene: -; v_gene: TRBV27; abundance: few; j_gene: TRBJ1-5; CDR3aa: CASSGLGNQPQHF; CDR3nt: TGTGCCAGCAGTGGGTTGGGCAATCAGCCCCAGCATTTT
d_gene: -; v_gene: TRBV20-1; abundance: many; j_gene: TRBJ1-6; CDR3aa: CSARGASPLHF; CDR3nt: TGCAGTGCTAGAGGGGCCTCACCCCTCCACTTT
d_gene: -; v_gene: TRBV19; abundance: many; j_gene: TRBJ2-3; CDR3aa: CASSILDSADTQYF; CDR3nt: TGTGCCAGTAGTATACTGGACAGTGCAGATACGCAGTATTTT
d_gene: TRBD2; v_gene: TRBV12-3/TRBV12-4; abundance: -; j_gene: TRBJ2-3; CDR3aa: CASRWEAGGFTDTQYF; CDR3nt: TGTGCCAGCAGATGGGAAGCGGGAGGGTTCACAGATACGCAGTATTTT
d_gene: -; v_gene: TRBV3-1; abundance: -; j_gene: TRBJ2-1; CDR3aa: CASSQKGGFSYEQFF; CDR3nt: TGTGCCAGCAGCCAAAAAGGGGGTTTCAGCTACGAGCAGTTCTTC
d_gene: -; v_gene: TRBV7-3; abundance: many; j_gene: TRBJ2-1; CDR3aa: CASSLASYNEQFF; CDR3nt: TGTGCCAGCAGCTTAGCGTCCTACAATGAGCAGTTCTTC
d_gene: -; v_gene: TRBV14; abundance: -; j_gene: TRBJ1-2; CDR3aa: CASSHTDGFSGYTF; CDR3nt: TGTGCCAGCAGCCACACGGACGGCTTTAGTGGCTACACCTTC
d_gene: -; v_gene: TRBV5-1; abundance: many; j_gene: TRBJ1-2; CDR3aa: CASSLKTGQPTDGYTF; CDR3nt: TGCGCCAGCAGCTTAAAAACCGGACAGCCTACGGATGGCTACACCTTC
d_gene: TRBD1; v_gene: TRBV20-1; abundance: many; j_gene: TRBJ1-1; CDR3aa: CSAEDRLEAFF; CDR3nt: TGCAGTGCTGAGGACAGGCTCGAAGCTTTCTTT
d_gene: TRBD1; v_gene: TRBV28; abundance: many; j_gene: TRBJ2-1; CDR3aa: CASSFLGTGGYNEQFF; CDR3nt: TGTGCCAGCAGTTTCCTCGGGACAGGGGGTTACAATGAGCAGTTCTTC
d_gene: TRBD1; v_gene: TRBV18; abundance: few; j_gene: TRBJ2-3; CDR3aa: CASSRGQGGGTDTQYF; CDR3nt: TGTGCCAGCTCACGCGGACAGGGTGGGGGCACAGATACGCAGTATTTT
d_gene: -; v_gene: TRBV12-3/TRBV12-4; abundance: -; j_gene: TRBJ2-1; CDR3aa: CASSFAAINNEQFF; CDR3nt: TGTGCCAGCAGTTTCGCGGCCATAAACAATGAGCAGTTCTTC
d_gene: -; v_gene: TRBV30; abundance: many; j_gene: TRBJ1-3; CDR3aa: CAWSTPDLSGNTIYF; CDR3nt: TGTGCCTGGAGTACTCCGGACCTCTCTGGAAACACCATATATTTT
d_gene: -; v_gene: TRBV3-1; abundance: -; j_gene: TRBJ2-1; CDR3aa: CASSQDEGLANEQFF; CDR3nt: TGTGCCAGCAGCCAAGATGAGGGGTTAGCTAATGAGCAGTTCTTC
d_gene: -; v_gene: TRBV6-1; abundance: -; j_gene: TRBJ2-1; CDR3aa: CASKYSGTGYNEQFF; CDR3nt: TGTGCCAGCAAGTATAGCGGTACAGGATACAATGAGCAGTTCTTC
d_gene: TRBD1; v_gene: TRBV18; abundance: -; j_gene: TRBJ1-5; CDR3aa: CASSLQGTGVYQPQHF; CDR3nt: TGTGCCAGCTCACTTCAAGGGACAGGCGTTTATCAGCCCCAGCATTTT
d_gene: -; v_gene: TRBV7-3; abundance: -; j_gene: TRBJ1-5; CDR3aa: CASSQMGNQPQHF; CDR3nt: TGTGCCAGCAGCCAGATGGGCAATCAGCCCCAGCATTTT
d_gene: TRBD2; v_gene: TRBV11-2; abundance: many; j_gene: TRBJ2-5; CDR3aa: CASSEGITREGTQYF; CDR3nt: TGTGCCAGCAGCGAGGGAATCACTAGGGAGGGGACCCAGTACTTC
d_gene: -; v_gene: TRBV2; abundance: many; j_gene: TRBJ2-5; CDR3aa: CASKKTEETQYF; CDR3nt: TGTGCCAGCAAAAAGACGGAAGAGACCCAGTACTTC
d_gene: -; v_gene: TRBV27; abundance: few; j_gene: TRBJ2-3; CDR3aa: CASRVTSYTDTQYF; CDR3nt: TGTGCCAGCAGGGTGACGAGCTACACAGATACGCAGTATTTT
d_gene: -; v_gene: TRBV12-3/TRBV12-4; abundance: -; j_gene: TRBJ2-5; CDR3aa: CASTHRLDQETQYF; CDR3nt: TGTGCCAGCACTCATCGACTAGATCAAGAGACCCAGTACTTC
d_gene: -; v_gene: TRBV20-1; abundance: few; j_gene: TRBJ2-1; CDR3aa: CSAVWDRYNEQFF; CDR3nt: TGCAGTGCTGTCTGGGACCGGTACAATGAGCAGTTCTTC
d_gene: TRBD2; v_gene: TRBV11-1; abundance: many; j_gene: TRBJ2-1; CDR3aa: CASSLVAGLFNEQFF; CDR3nt: TGTGCCAGCAGCTTAGTAGCGGGCCTTTTCAATGAGCAGTTCTTC
d_gene: TRBD2; v_gene: TRBV20-1; abundance: -; j_gene: TRBJ2-1; CDR3aa: CSATRDYYNEQFF; CDR3nt: TGCAGTGCTACAAGGGACTATTACAATGAGCAGTTCTTC
d_gene: -; v_gene: TRBV5-1; abundance: many; j_gene: TRBJ2-1; CDR3aa: CASSPGALGQFF; CDR3nt: TGCGCCAGCAGCCCCGGCGCGCTGGGGCAGTTCTTC
d_gene: -; v_gene: TRBV19; abundance: -; j_gene: TRBJ2-5; CDR3aa: CASSIGAWGGRGETQYF; CDR3nt: TGTGCCAGTAGTATAGGAGCATGGGGGGGGCGCGGGGAGACCCAGTACTTC
d_gene: -; v_gene: TRBV12-3/TRBV12-4; abundance: -; j_gene: TRBJ1-2; CDR3aa: CASSFRPGTTANYGYTF; CDR3nt: TGTGCCAGCAGTTTTCGCCCAGGGACTACCGCTAACTATGGCTACACCTTC
d_gene: -; v_gene: TRBV6-5; abundance: many; j_gene: TRBJ2-1; CDR3aa: CASSYRAYNEQFF; CDR3nt: TGTGCCAGCAGTTACCGGGCCTACAATGAGCAGTTCTTC
d_gene: -; v_gene: TRBV5-1; abundance: many; j_gene: TRBJ2-2; CDR3aa: CASSYSVLPSNTGELFF; CDR3nt: TGCGCCAGCAGCTATTCTGTACTCCCATCCAACACCGGGGAGCTGTTTTTT
d_gene: -; v_gene: TRBV6-1; abundance: -; j_gene: TRBJ1-4; CDR3aa: CASAPGIRNEKLFF; CDR3nt: TGTGCCAGCGCCCCCGGGATTCGAAATGAAAAACTGTTTTTT
d_gene: TRBD2; v_gene: TRBV12-5; abundance: many; j_gene: TRBJ2-3; CDR3aa: CASGLVLAGGPTDSTDTQYF; CDR3nt: TGTGCTAGTGGTTTGGTACTAGCGGGAGGGCCAACAGATAGCACAGATACGCAGTATTTT
d_gene: -; v_gene: TRBV12-3/TRBV12-4; abundance: many; j_gene: TRBJ1-1; CDR3aa: CASSFLPGNNQRSDTEAFF; CDR3nt: TGTGCCAGCAGTTTTTTGCCCGGTAACAATCAGAGATCTGACACTGAAGCTTTCTTT
d_gene: -; v_gene: TRBV27; abundance: many; j_gene: TRBJ1-1; CDR3aa: CASSLYQNTEAFF; CDR3nt: TGTGCCAGCAGTTTGTACCAGAACACTGAAGCTTTCTTT
d_gene: TRBD2; v_gene: TRBV5-4; abundance: few; j_gene: TRBJ2-3; CDR3aa: CASSFAGTSGRWSDTQYF; CDR3nt: TGTGCCAGCAGCTTTGCCGGGACTAGCGGGAGGTGGTCAGATACGCAGTATTTT
d_gene: TRBD2; v_gene: TRBV7-2; abundance: many; j_gene: TRBJ2-7; CDR3aa: CASSFPYSGTSGSREQYF; CDR3nt: TGTGCCAGCAGCTTCCCCTACTCCGGGACTAGCGGGAGTCGTGAGCAGTACTTC
d_gene: -; v_gene: TRBV30; abundance: many; j_gene: TRBJ1-5; CDR3aa: CAWSVEVSGRASTQPQHF; CDR3nt: TGTGCCTGGAGTGTAGAGGTCTCAGGGAGGGCCTCGACTCAGCCCCAGCATTTT
d_gene: TRBD2; v_gene: TRBV2; abundance: many; j_gene: TRBJ2-1; CDR3aa: CASRSASGNEQFF; CDR3nt: TGTGCCAGCAGGAGCGCTAGCGGGAATGAGCAGTTCTTC
d_gene: -; v_gene: TRBV5-1; abundance: few; j_gene: TRBJ2-5; CDR3aa: CASSLGGGNQETQYF; CDR3nt: TGCGCCAGCAGCTTGGGTGGCGGGAACCAAGAGACCCAGTACTTC
d_gene: TRBD1; v_gene: TRBV2; abundance: many; j_gene: TRBJ1-2; CDR3aa: CASSGQGSGGYTF; CDR3nt: TGTGCCAGCAGCGGACAGGGGAGTGGTGGCTACACCTTC
d_gene: TRBD2; v_gene: TRBV27; abundance: -; j_gene: TRBJ2-1; CDR3aa: CASSLSTSGTGGENEQFF; CDR3nt: TGTGCCAGCAGTTTATCGACTAGCGGGACTGGGGGGGAGAATGAGCAGTTCTTC
d_gene: -; v_gene: TRBV9; abundance: few; j_gene: TRBJ2-7; CDR3aa: CASSVNRNTYEQYF; CDR3nt: TGTGCCAGCAGCGTAAACAGAAACACCTACGAGCAGTACTTC
d_gene: -; v_gene: TRBV9; abundance: few; j_gene: TRBJ2-2; CDR3aa: CASSVRVGKRTGELFF; CDR3nt: TGTGCCAGCAGCGTACGGGTAGGAAAACGGACCGGGGAGCTGTTTTTT
d_gene: TRBD1; v_gene: TRBV7-3; abundance: many; j_gene: TRBJ2-2; CDR3aa: CASSITGGNTGELFF; CDR3nt: TGTGCCAGCAGCATCACAGGGGGCAACACCGGGGAGCTGTTTTTT
d_gene: -; v_gene: TRBV5-1; abundance: -; j_gene: TRBJ2-7; CDR3aa: CASSLVVEGEQYF; CDR3nt: TGCGCCAGCAGCTTGGTAGTAGAGGGCGAGCAGTACTTC
d_gene: TRBD1; v_gene: TRBV3-1; abundance: few; j_gene: TRBJ1-2; CDR3aa: CASSQWDRVSGGYTF; CDR3nt: TGTGCCAGCAGCCAATGGGACAGGGTTTCGGGTGGCTACACCTTC
d_gene: -; v_gene: TRBV11-3; abundance: many; j_gene: TRBJ1-2; CDR3aa: CASGWGGYGYTF; CDR3nt: TGTGCCAGCGGCTGGGGGGGATATGGCTACACCTTC
d_gene: -; v_gene: TRBV10-1; abundance: -; j_gene: TRBJ2-1; CDR3aa: CASSEYRGIGNEQFF; CDR3nt: TGCGCCAGCAGTGAGTATCGCGGGATAGGCAATGAGCAGTTCTTC
d_gene: -; v_gene: TRBV24-1; abundance: once; j_gene: TRBJ2-3; CDR3aa: CATSVWGHCSSTDTQYF; CDR3nt: TGTGCCACCAGTGTATGGGGGCATTGTTCTAGCACAGATACGCAGTATTTT